The rows below give T cell receptor beta chains drawn from one sample of a study of blood T cell repertoires in COVID-19. The assay was immunoSEQ multiplex PCR, and TCRdb's table has in-frame clones only and misses some. Among fewer than 350,000 clones listed, roughly 90% were seen once. Sequenced input: peripheral blood. All receptors come from a woman aged 25 to 45 with COVID-19, enrolled during active disease. CDR3s include the opening cysteine and the closing phenylalanine or tryptophan. A D gene is named only where the DNA matches it firmly. Expanded clones get a size class; other rows say once, few or many, or leave the size out.

D gene	J gene	V gene	clone size	CDR3 protein
.	TRBJ2-7	TRBV5-4	.	CASSPYSPSASYEQYF
TRBD1	TRBJ2-1	TRBV5-4	few	CASSLGQGRNNEQFF
.	TRBJ2-3	TRBV6-5	.	CASTPGASTDTQYF
TRBD2	TRBJ2-2	TRBV29-1	.	CSVQAGGTGGELFF
.	TRBJ2-7	TRBV7-9	.	CASTLGDSYEQYF
.	TRBJ2-1	TRBV21-1	.	CASSKDPHNEQFF
.	TRBJ2-5	TRBV27	.	CASSLGAYTQETQYF
TRBD1	TRBJ1-5	TRBV19	.	CASRGQGRGQPQHF
.	TRBJ2-1	TRBV7-9	.	CASSFTGWDEQFF
TRBD1	TRBJ2-2	TRBV5-6	few	CASSLRLTGDTGELFF
TRBD1	TRBJ1-3	TRBV18	.	CASSPEIPGDRGGNTIYF
.	TRBJ2-3	TRBV29-1	.	CSVRTLGDTQYF
.	TRBJ1-1	TRBV5-1	once	CASSRTLNTEAFF
.	TRBJ2-3	TRBV6-2/TRBV6-3	once	CASSYGPYYTDTQYF
TRBD1	TRBJ2-2	TRBV5-5	.	CASSGEGPGQGLSNTGELFF
.	TRBJ2-2	TRBV27	.	CASSPLLNTGELFF
.	TRBJ1-2	TRBV23-1	few	CASLRGSLANYGYTF
TRBD1	TRBJ1-6	TRBV5-4	.	CASSFGGGGSPLHF
.	TRBJ1-5	TRBV29-1	once	CSVRGGGNQPQHF
TRBD2	TRBJ2-3	TRBV19	.	CASSIAPSGGLYTQYF
.	TRBJ2-7	TRBV29-1	.	CSVEGGDATYEQYF
.	TRBJ2-7	TRBV28	.	CASSLYPSSVVEQYF
TRBD1	TRBJ1-2	TRBV5-4	.	CASSSRNERGLGGYTF
.	TRBJ2-1	TRBV2	.	CASSEWGTGNNEQFF
TRBD1	TRBJ1-1	TRBV7-9	.	CASRQGKVTEAFF
TRBD1	TRBJ1-2	TRBV27	.	CASSLSRGGASGYTF
TRBD2	TRBJ2-1	TRBV7-2	.	CASSRLAGSTANEQFF
TRBD2	TRBJ2-3	TRBV6-6	.	CASSPLLPGLARGDTQYF
.	TRBJ1-2	TRBV19	.	CASSIGSGRGEGYTF
.	TRBJ1-5	TRBV24-1	.	CATSAGSQPQHF
.	TRBJ2-2	TRBV4-1	.	CASSQGARVGELFF
TRBD1	TRBJ1-6	TRBV4-2	few	CASTRGTGANNSPLHF
.	TRBJ2-7	TRBV28	.	CASSPNSDRAKYF